The clone carrying this TCR beta chain was seen just once. The CDR3 is 14 amino acids. Germline V lookup: CDR1 SNHLY, CDR2 FYNNEI. J was trimmed by 2 bases and V by 7 bases; bases with no gene match: 6. The data are from a study of cytomegalovirus exposure and HLA in healthy donors. Clones were sequenced by immunoSEQ multiplex PCR, and TCRdb holds only the in-frame ones, with some missing. Among 50,000 or so clones listed, 90% to 95% were seen once. The chain uses TRBV2 and TRBJ1-2; the match to TRBD1 covers 8 bases. This clonotype originated in a woman in her twenties or thirties in good health and CMV-seronegative. Material for sequencing was PBMCs. DNA for the CDR3: TGTGCCAGCAAAAGGACAGGGATGAACTATGGCTACACCTTC. Translation: CASKRTGMNYGYTF.